This is a list of T cell receptor beta chains from one sample in a study of neoadjuvant anti-PD-1 for oral cavity cancer. Data came from immunoSEQ multiplex PCR; TCRdb stores just in-frame clones and leaves some out. The sample gives roughly 13,000 clones, 65% to 80% of which show up once; 3% to 4% is in the top ten. Sequencing used PBMCs, obtained after nivolumab (anti-PD-1) treatment. The origin of the receptors is a person aged 40 to 85 with oral cavity squamous cell carcinoma. The CDR3 runs from the conserved cysteine through the conserved F or W. The D gene is left open where the match is weak. Clone size is not always given. Where it is, it says once, few, many or a class for expanded clones.

j_call d_call v_call clone_size cdr3_nt cdr3_aa
TRBJ2-5 NA TRBV27 NA TGTGCCAGCAGTACTCGGACAGACTCCAAGGGAGAGACCCAGTACTTC CASSTRTDSKGETQYF
TRBJ2-1 TRBD1 TRBV11-2 NA TGTGCCAGCAGCCTAAGGACAGGGAACAATGAGCAGTTCTTC CASSLRTGNNEQFF
TRBJ2-1 NA TRBV11-2 NA TGTGCCAGCAGCCAGAACGGGGCGTACAATGAGCAGTTCTTC CASSQNGAYNEQFF
TRBJ2-5 TRBD2 TRBV9 once TGTGCCAGCAGCGTGGGGACTAGCGGGGCCCAAGAGACCCAGTACTTC CASSVGTSGAQETQYF
TRBJ2-2 TRBD2 TRBV9 NA TGTGCCAGCAGCGTATCGAGGCGGGAGGGCCAGGGCACCGGGGAGCTGTTTTTT CASSVSRREGQGTGELFF
TRBJ2-5 NA TRBV9 NA TGTGCCAGCAGCGCAGAAGTTGTAGAGACCCAGTACTTC CASSAEVVETQYF
TRBJ2-7 NA TRBV5-1 few TGCGCCAGCAGCCCCGGGGCAGGGGAGATGTACGAGCAGTACTTC CASSPGAGEMYEQYF
TRBJ1-1 NA TRBV7-9 few TGTGCCAGCAGCCGGGGGCTTGGAGTCACTGAAGCTTTCTTT CASSRGLGVTEAFF
TRBJ2-1 TRBD2 TRBV28 few TGTGCCACAAAGAGGACTAGCGGCTTCAATGAGCAGTTCTTC CATKRTSGFNEQFF
TRBJ1-2 TRBD1 TRBV6-5 few TGTGCCAGCAGTTACACCAGGACAGGGGGTGGCTATGGCTACACCTTC CASSYTRTGGGYGYTF
TRBJ2-7 TRBD1 TRBV30 NA TGTGCCTGCCCGGGACAGGGGGCTCTCAAGCAGTACTTC CACPGQGALKQYF
TRBJ2-5 NA TRBV28 NA TGTGCCAGCAGTCCGGTCGACGTGCGGAGATTTCCCAAAGAGACCCAGTACTTC CASSPVDVRRFPKETQYF
TRBJ1-1 NA TRBV5-1 NA TGCGCCAGCAAAGCAGACTTGAACACTGAAGCTTTCTTT CASKADLNTEAFF
TRBJ2-2 TRBD2 TRBV7-6 once TGTGCCAGCATCCCCACCAGCGGGGGCACCGGGGAGCTGTTTTTT CASIPTSGGTGELFF
TRBJ2-1 NA TRBV28 few TGTGCCAGCAGTTTCGCCTCAGCGTCCTCCTACAATGAGCAGTTCTTC CASSFASASSYNEQFF
TRBJ2-2 NA TRBV5-1 NA TGCGCCAGCGAACCCGCGGGGCGGGAAAGAATTGGCGGGGAGCTGTTTTTT CASEPAGRERIGGELFF
TRBJ2-1 NA TRBV15 NA TGTGCCACCAGAGGGCCAGCGGGCTACAATGAGCAGTTCTTC CATRGPAGYNEQFF
TRBJ2-1 TRBD1 TRBV25-1 NA TGTGCCAGCAGTGAACTTCCTAAGGGACAGGGGTACAATGAGCAGTTCTTC CASSELPKGQGYNEQFF
TRBJ1-2 TRBD1 TRBV5-6 NA TGTGCCAGCAGCCCACCCGGGACAGGCATCTATGGCTACACCTTC CASSPPGTGIYGYTF
TRBJ1-1 NA TRBV4-1 NA TGCGCCAGCAGCCAAGGAGCCAGTGGGAACACTGAAGCTTTCTTT CASSQGASGNTEAFF
TRBJ2-7 NA TRBV19 NA TGTGCCAGTAGTCCAGGGATAAGCGAGCAGTACTTC CASSPGISEQYF
TRBJ2-3 NA TRBV7-3 few TGTGCCAGCAGCCCCGGGGGAGATACGCAGTATTTT CASSPGGDTQYF
TRBJ2-5 TRBD1 TRBV28 once TGTGCCAGCAGTTCGCCGGGACAGGGGGTGTTGGAGACCCAGTACTTC CASSSPGQGVLETQYF
TRBJ2-1 NA TRBV2 few TGTGCCAGCAGTGATGGGATGAGAGGTAGTGAGCAGTTCTTC CASSDGMRGSEQFF
TRBJ2-7 TRBD2 TRBV11-2 NA TGTGCCAGCAGACGCCCAGGGCGGGAGGAGTCCTACGAGCAGTACTTC CASRRPGREESYEQYF
TRBJ2-7 TRBD1 TRBV6-6 NA TGTGCCAGCAGTTACTCGTCGACAGGGGGGAACGAGCAGTACTTC CASSYSSTGGNEQYF
TRBJ1-1 NA TRBV9 NA TGTGCCAGCAGCCCCCAGTACACTGAAGCTTTCTTT CASSPQYTEAFF
TRBJ2-1 TRBD2 TRBV4-1 NA TGCGCCAGCAGCCAAGGACGAGGACTAGCTGGGAATGAGCAGTTCTTC CASSQGRGLAGNEQFF
TRBJ1-4 NA TRBV6-5 NA TGTGCCAGCAGTTACTCATTCACAGCAACTAATGAAAAACTGTTTTTT CASSYSFTATNEKLFF
TRBJ2-2 TRBD1 TRBV9 once TGTGCCAGCAGCCAGGCAGGGGGCTACACCGGGGAGCTGTTTTTT CASSQAGGYTGELFF
TRBJ1-2 TRBD1 TRBV6-1 few TGTGCCATCAAGGAGGGGGCAGCTAACTATGGCTACACCTTC CAIKEGAANYGYTF
TRBJ1-2 NA TRBV6-1 NA TGTGCCAGCAAAGACGTCCCCGCAGCCGCCTATGGCTACACCTTC CASKDVPAAAYGYTF
TRBJ2-5 NA TRBV2 NA TGTGCCAGCAGTGGCCGTGTAGGAGAGACCCAGTACTTC CASSGRVGETQYF
TRBJ1-3 NA TRBV28 few TGTGCCAGCAGTTCTTCTTGGACAATCTCTGGAAACACCATATATTTT CASSSSWTISGNTIYF
TRBJ2-4 NA TRBV9 NA TGTGCCAGTAATACCGGGTCAGCCAAAAACATTCAGTACTTC CASNTGSAKNIQYF
TRBJ1-5 NA TRBV13 NA TGTGCCAGCAGCTTTGGGGGAAGCAATCAGCCCCAGCATTTT CASSFGGSNQPQHF
TRBJ2-7 NA TRBV7-2 NA TGTGCCAGCAGCTTAGGGCAGTCAACCGACTTGTACTTC CASSLGQSTDLYF
TRBJ2-1 NA TRBV9 NA TGTGCCAGCAGCGTAGACCCTTGGGGCCCTACAACCTACAATGAGCAGTTCTTC CASSVDPWGPTTYNEQFF
TRBJ2-3 TRBD2 TRBV7-8 NA TGTGCCAGCAGCTCCCAGACTAGCCTACCGCAGTATTTT CASSSQTSLPQYF
TRBJ2-7 NA TRBV21-1 NA TGTGCCAGCAGCAAAGCGGATCCACTCTTAGAGGGCTACGAGCAGTACTTC CASSKADPLLEGYEQYF
TRBJ2-5 TRBD2 TRBV7-9 NA TGTGCCAGCAGCTTACTCGGGACTAGCGGCCCCTCGGAGACCCAGTACTTC CASSLLGTSGPSETQYF
TRBJ2-2 NA TRBV11-3 NA TGTGCCAGCAGCTTAGATAGCGTGGACGGGGAGCTGTTTTTT CASSLDSVDGELFF
TRBJ1-1 NA TRBV28 few TGTGCCACCTTTCCGGAGATTATGAACACTGAAGCTTTCTTT CATFPEIMNTEAFF
TRBJ1-2 TRBD1 TRBV6-1 NA TGTGCCAGCAGTGAATACGGGACAGCCGTAAATGGCTACACCTTC CASSEYGTAVNGYTF
TRBJ2-7 NA TRBV5-8 few TGTGCCAGCAGCCGGACCTACGAGCAGTACTTC CASSRTYEQYF
TRBJ1-1 TRBD1 TRBV6-5 NA TGTGCCAGCACCCCTTCCGGGACAGGGGGTGAAGCTTTCTTT CASTPSGTGGEAFF
TRBJ2-2 TRBD2 TRBV9 few TGTGCCAGCAGCGTAGAACTAGCGGGCACCGGGGAGCTGTTTTTT CASSVELAGTGELFF
TRBJ2-2 TRBD2 TRBV4-2 NA TGTGCCAGCAGCCAAGATCTAAAAAGGGAGGGCCAGGACGGGGAGCTGTTTTTT CASSQDLKREGQDGELFF
TRBJ1-2 NA TRBV5-5 NA TGTGCCAGCAGCGCCCCGCAGGGCCTCTATGGCTACACCTTC CASSAPQGLYGYTF
TRBJ2-7 TRBD1 TRBV28 NA TGTGCCAGCAGTCGGGGACAGGGAGGCGAGCAGTACTTC CASSRGQGGEQYF
TRBJ2-6 TRBD1 TRBV5-1 NA TGCGCCAGCAGCCGGGAGACAGGGGCTGGGGCCAACGTCCTGACTTTC CASSRETGAGANVLTF
TRBJ2-7 NA TRBV2 NA TGTGCCAGCAGGGACCCAGGCGGGGTTGCCTACGAGCAGTACTTC CASRDPGGVAYEQYF
TRBJ2-2 NA TRBV19 NA TGTGCCAGTACCTGGGGGGGCCGGGAGCTGTTTTTT CASTWGGRELFF
TRBJ1-4 NA TRBV5-1 NA TGCGCCAGCTCTGGAGGCGATGCAACTAATGAAAAACTGTTTTTT CASSGGDATNEKLFF
TRBJ1-1 NA TRBV6-5 NA TGTGCCAGCAGTTATTCTCCCGGCTATGAAGCTTTCTTT CASSYSPGYEAFF
TRBJ2-3 NA TRBV5-1 NA TGCGCCAGCAGCTTATCAGGTTTTCCCGCAGATACGCAGTATTTT CASSLSGFPADTQYF
TRBJ2-3 NA TRBV5-1 NA TGCGCCAGCAGCTGGACAGAGGGAGGCACAGATACGCAGTATTTT CASSWTEGGTDTQYF